The source of this T cell receptor (beta chain) is a study of T cells after yellow fever vaccination. Looking at the study overall: Libraries from low-cell-number fractions were prepared with the SMART-Seq v4 Ultra Low Input RNA kit.

UMIs were added to TCR cDNA along with a universal primer site when it was made by 5'RACE template switching. TCRdb reprocessed the 5' RACE reads with MiXCR, giving one entry per CDR3 protein. The data contain over 110,000 distinct CDR3 sequences, 7% to 9% of them seen just once; the ten biggest clones take up roughly 0.77%. Study-wide results and limits: FACS-sorted repertoires could harbor abundant contaminating bulk-population clonotypes. Post-booster repertoires contained most primary-vaccination clones again (96% CD4, about 90% CD8).

Germline CDR1 and CDR2: SGDLS and YYNGEE. V was pared by 4 bases and J by 5 bases, with 9 bases of the junction left unmatched. The CDR3 covers 15 residues. This clonotype was counted ten times or more. Antigen: not known. The sequencing here drew on CD4+ T cells sorted from PBMCs, taken 5 days after the yellow fever booster vaccination. The TCR comes from a man aged 25-45 years who received the YFV17D yellow fever vaccine. This chain joins TRBV9 and TRBJ2-5; 9 bases agree with TRBD1. CDR3 loop: CASSPRDRVWETQYF. The CDR3 DNA follows: TGTGCCAGCAGCCCCCGGGACAGGGTATGGGAGACCCAGTACTTC.